A selection of T cell receptor beta chains follows, all from one sample in a study of T-cell memory formation after mild COVID-19. A single record per CDR3 protein comes from TCRdb applying MiXCR to the 5' RACE reads. The repertoire has about 57,000 distinct CDR3 sequences, 9% to 15% of them found once; the top ten carry around 23%. The sequencing input was PBMCs or a T cell subset sorted from them (not recorded which). The receptors stem from a man aged 18 to 29 who had mild COVID-19 (a few samples of this study predate the infection). Cell type and time point are not known. Each CDR3 is given with its conserved first and last residue. The D gene is left open where the match is weak. Rows may omit the clone size; those that give it use once, few, many or a size class.

D: TRBD1
size: few
V: TRBV4-3
J: TRBJ2-3
CDR3: CASSSYRGQGPDTQYF
DNA: TGCGCCAGCAGCTCCTACCGAGGACAGGGGCCAGATACGCAGTATTTT

D: .
size: many
V: TRBV20-1
J: TRBJ2-3
CDR3: CSATGDTDTQYF
DNA: TGCAGTGCTACGGGGGACACAGATACGCAGTATTTT

D: TRBD2
size: many
V: TRBV5-1
J: TRBJ2-1
CDR3: CASSTGRLAGGVNEQFF
DNA: TGCGCCAGCAGCACCGGCAGACTAGCGGGGGGGGTAAATGAGCAGTTCTTC

D: .
size: .
V: TRBV24-1
J: TRBJ2-7
CDR3: CATSDWGEPPYEQYF
DNA: TGTGCCACCAGTGATTGGGGGGAACCGCCCTACGAGCAGTACTTC

D: .
size: .
V: TRBV9
J: TRBJ1-2
CDR3: CASSVGGDSFYGYTF
DNA: TGTGCCAGCAGCGTAGGGGGAGACAGTTTCTATGGCTACACCTTC

D: .
size: many
V: TRBV29-1
J: TRBJ1-1
CDR3: CSVEDGGAEAFF
DNA: TGCAGCGTTGAAGACGGTGGGGCTGAAGCTTTCTTT

D: .
size: few
V: TRBV10-1
J: TRBJ1-2
CDR3: CASSPTKENGYTF
DNA: TGCGCCAGCAGCCCGACAAAGGAGAATGGCTACACCTTC

D: TRBD2
size: .
V: TRBV11-2
J: TRBJ2-1
CDR3: CASSFSSGGIYEQFF
DNA: TGTGCCAGCAGCTTCAGCAGCGGGGGGATCTATGAGCAGTTCTTC

D: .
size: .
V: TRBV6-1
J: TRBJ2-3
CDR3: CASSEGLGIHTQYF
DNA: TGTGCCAGCAGTGAAGGATTGGGGATCCATACGCAGTATTTT

D: TRBD2
size: .
V: TRBV4-1
J: TRBJ2-4
CDR3: CASSQGPGEGTKNIQYF
DNA: TGCGCCAGCAGCCAAGGCCCTGGGGAGGGGACCAAAAACATTCAGTACTTC

D: .
size: many
V: TRBV5-1
J: TRBJ1-1
CDR3: CASSFRDTEAFF
DNA: TGCGCCAGCAGCTTCAGGGACACTGAAGCTTTCTTT

D: TRBD1
size: .
V: TRBV28
J: TRBJ1-6
CDR3: CASSLKAGTGSLSLHF
DNA: TGTGCCAGCAGTTTAAAAGCCGGGACAGGGTCTCTTTCCCTCCACTTT